This TCR beta chain was recorded in a study of blood T cell repertoires in COVID-19 (dated by TCRdb to the early 2020s). The study in broad terms: The collaborator samples originated in the United States, Italy and Spain and spanned the acute and convalescent phases of COVID-19. The material from the prospective study consisted of cDNA or gDNA derived from T cells, B-cell-depleted T cells, or PBMCs. Subjects who had been exposed to COVID-19, were actively infected with it, or had recovered from it provided the deeply sampled blood TCRbeta repertoires that made up the dataset. A freely available public database, intended as a resource for researchers studying the immune response to SARS-CoV-2, is where the repertoires were released. Samples were obtained from the ongoing ImmuneRACE study (first 160 participants) and from about 1,300 subjects provided by 6 global collaborators. A de-identified subject ID, COVID-19 status, age in years and sex were almost always included in the sample metadata. Where available, HLA class I and class II types were taken from metadata supplied by the sample provider and were not determined by assay-based typing.

With regard to this clone: The antigen this receptor binds is unknown. Per-base quality was not reported, and no clone a single base away is much larger than it.

Points the paper makes about the study in general: The quantity of clinical and demographic metadata differed by source and by participant and was supplied without curation.

Participants in the prospective study were aged about 18 to 95 years, lived in 20 to 25 United States geographic areas, and enrolled through a virtual design. In the prospective study, cohorts were assigned on the basis of participant-reported clinical history obtained from a screening survey and a study questionnaire. For ImmuneRACE Cohort 3, a participant was defined as recovered based on two consecutive negative NP/OP PCR tests, clearance by a healthcare professional, or resolution of symptoms. In the prospective study, mobile phlebotomists collected whole blood, serum and a nasopharyngeal or oropharyngeal swab from each participant. Participants in the prospective study had the option to provide additional blood draws and questionnaires over a 2-month period. Before DNA extraction, prospective study blood samples were shipped either frozen or at room temperature. Taken from cysteine to phenylalanine, the CDR3 has 15 residues. Only CDR3 DNA remains: 45 bases, in frame from the first base. The germline V gene sets CDR1 to SGHTA and CDR2 to FQGNSA. Trimming at the junction amounts to 1 base on V and 2 bases on J, and the germline ends lie 10 bases apart.

TCRbeta CDR3 regions were amplified from genomic DNA by means of the immunoSEQ Assay, a bias-controlled multiplex PCR. Per the original workflow: Nucleated cell counts per sample were estimated from amplification of reference gene primers within the assay. To quantify the absolute abundance of each unique TCRbeta CDR3 rearrangement, sequence reads were collapsed and filtered. For each sample, productive Simpson clonality was calculated as the square root of Simpson's diversity index across productive rearrangements. TCRdb took over this immuneACCESS table, retaining in-frame rearrangements with V and J assigned. Such tables are incomplete; in checked studies, under half of the missing clones stem from an unresolved V gene, and the remainder is unexplained. V and J calls and clone size are copied from that table; D and trimming were computed from the DNA. The sample has a few hundred thousand clones on record, 80% to 85% of them singletons. The leading ten clones occupy roughly 5.1% of the sample.

This clonotype was obtained from a woman aged 50 to 60 who had recovered from COVID-19. Recombination linked TRBV7-2 to TRBJ2-3; the D gene cannot be named for sure. Sequencing was done on a sample of PBMCs or T cells enriched from blood (not recorded which). The CDR3 region reads CASSLDQVYTDTQYF. The nucleotide sequence reads as follows: TGTGCCAGCAGCTTAGATCAGGTCTACACAGATACGCAGTATTTT. When the CDR3 is completed using the reference TRBV7-2 and TRBJ2-3 genes on either side, the full variable domain is GAGVSQSPSNKVTEKGKDVELRCDPISGHTALYWYRQSLGQGLEFLIYFQGNSAPDKSGLPSDRFSAERTGGSVSTLTIQRTQQEDSAVYLCASSLDQVYTDTQYFGPGTRLTVL.